Below, 17 T cell receptor beta chains from the same sample are listed, as sequenced in a study of blood T cell repertoires in COVID-19 (dated by TCRdb to 2018 to 2021). Library construction relied on the immunoSEQ multiplex PCR assay. Sourced from immuneACCESS, this table was stored by TCRdb with only in-frame sequences that have V and J called. A share of the clones is absent; for the studies checked, an unresolved V gene accounts for under half, and the remainder has no known explanation. For this sample the table gives roughly 700,000 clones, of which over 80% were detected only once. Roughly 0.25% of the sample rests with the top ten. Sequences were obtained from peripheral blood. These receptors came from a woman between 18 and 29 years old with acute or convalescent COVID-19.

This rearrangement joins TRBV5-4 to TRBJ1-2; maybe TRBD1 (5 bases). Germline CDR1 and CDR2: SGHNT and YYREEE (reference sequence). CDR3 length: 13 residues. Trimming left V 4 bases short and J 1 base short, with 8 bases between. The CDR3 nucleotides are TGTGCCAGCAGCAGCAGGGTTAACTATGGCTACACCTTC. Translated, it gives CASSSRVNYGYTF.

This chain joins TRBV9 and TRBJ2-7; D ambiguous. Germline CDR1 and CDR2: SGDLS and YYNGEE. The CDR3 runs to 14 residues. V was shortened by 4 bases and J by 0 bases, with 11 bases between the two germline ends. The CDR3 bases are TGTGCCAGCAGCCCAAGTTTTAGCTCCTACGAGCAGTACTTC. Translation gives CASSPSFSSYEQYF.

CDR3 loop: CASSDSLAGPYNEQFF. CDR3 in DNA: TGTGCCAGCAGTGACTCTCTAGCGGGGCCTTACAATGAGCAGTTCTTC. This chain links TRBV6-4 with TRBJ2-1, with 9 bases matching TRBD2. V trimming: 0 bases; J trimming: 4 bases; junction bases outside the gene matches: 4. The CDR3 consists of 16 residues. Germline values: CDR1 MRHNA, CDR2 SNTAGT.

The chain links TRBV7-9 to TRBJ1-2, with D perhaps TRBD1 (6 bases). V was trimmed by 3 bases and J by 4 bases, leaving 21 bases between them. Germline-derived CDR1 and CDR2 are SEHNR and FQNEAQ (reference sequence). This CDR3 region has 17 residues. The CDR3 region is CASSFGGQITQFYGYTF. The CDR3 coding sequence is TGTGCCAGCAGCTTTGGGGGCCAGATTACTCAGTTCTATGGCTACACCTTC.

The rearrangement uses TRBV9 and TRBJ1-2; D not resolved. Germline lookup yields CDR1 SGDLS and CDR2 YYNGEE. CDR3 size: 15 residues. V was clipped by 4 bases and J by 2 bases, with 15 bases between them. Here the CDR3 DNA reads TGTGCCAGCAGCTCCCGGGGTGGGGAAAACTATGGCTACACCTTC. Its translation: CASSSRGGENYGYTF. The full variable domain, in which reference TRBV9 and TRBJ1-2 provide the parts outside the CDR3, is DSGVTQTPKHLITATGQRVTLRCSPRSGDLSVYWYQQSLDQGLQFLIQYYNGEERAKGNILERFSAQQFPDLHSELNLSSLELGDSALYFCASSSRGGENYGYTFGSGTRLTVV.

The rearrangement joins TRBV6-5 to TRBJ1-1; possible D gene TRBD1, 5 bases. The germline V gene has CDR1 MNHEY and CDR2 SVGAGI. V lost 10 bases to trimming and J lost 2 bases, with 8 bases between them. This CDR3 has 11 amino acids. CDR3 in amino acids: CANGGNTEAFF. The CDR3 DNA sequence: TGTGCCAACGGGGGAAACACTGAAGCTTTCTTT.

J is TRBJ2-4 and V is TRBV2; D is uncertain. Germline V CDR1 and CDR2: SNHLY, FYNNEI. V lost 4 bases and J lost 6, with 16 bases in between. The CDR3 runs 15 residues. Here the CDR3 reads CASSGVLRSLNIQYF. CDR3 DNA: TGTGCCAGCAGTGGAGTTTTGCGGTCGTTAAACATTCAGTACTTC.

The chain employs TRBV4-3 and TRBJ1-1, with 8 bases matching TRBD1. V dropped 0 bases and J dropped 4; count of bases not matched to a gene: 4. CDR1 LGHNA and CDR2 YSLEER come from the germline V gene. The CDR3 is 15 amino acids. Here the CDR3 DNA reads TGCGCCAGCAGCCAAGAACTGGACAGGGTCACTGAAGCTTTCTTT. Its translation: CASSQELDRVTEAFF.

The DNA for the CDR3 is TGTGCCAGCAGCGGCCCGGGGGGTCGAAACACCGGGGAGCTGTTTTTT. This translates into CASSGPGGRNTGELFF. V and J are TRBV14 and TRBJ2-2; 7 bases are a match to TRBD2. The germline V gene encodes CDR1 SGHDN and CDR2 FVKESK. The CDR3 runs 16 residues. V shed 5 bases, J shed 2 bases, and the junction held 8 bases outside the gene matches.

V is TRBV29-1 and J is TRBJ1-2; D may be TRBD1 (5 bases). V dropped 1 base and J dropped 2 bases, with 11 bases sitting between them. Germline loops: CDR1 SQVTM, CDR2 ANQGSEA. The CDR3 has 14 residues. The CDR3 DNA follows: TGCAGCGTTGAAGCCATCCGGGGGAACTATGGCTACACCTTC. Translating gives CSVEAIRGNYGYTF. Full variable domain (outside the CDR3, taken from reference TRBV29-1 and TRBJ1-2): SAVISQKPSRDICQRGTSLTIQCQVDSQVTMMFWYRQQPGQSLTLIATANQGSEATYESGFVIDKFPISRPNLTFSTLTVSNMSPEDSSIYLCSVEAIRGNYGYTFGSGTRLTVV.

The chain carries TRBV13 and TRBJ2-2; 10 nucleotides match TRBD2. Germline V gene lookup returns CDR1 PRHDT and CDR2 FYEKMQ (reference sequence). This CDR3 has 16 amino acids. After removal of 5 bases from V and 0 bases from J, the junction contained 3 bases not matched to a gene. The CDR3 nucleotides read TGTGCCAGCAGCAAGACTAGCGGGTCGAACACCGGGGAGCTGTTTTTT. It codes for CASSKTSGSNTGELFF.

This chain uses TRBV4-3 with TRBJ1-2, with 11 bases matching TRBD1. J lost 6 bases, V lost 5 bases, and 8 bases had no gene match. The germline V gene has CDR1 LGHNA and CDR2 YSLEER. The CDR3 runs 15 residues. CDR3 residues: CASSYRTGGGDGYTF. CDR3 DNA: TGCGCCAGCAGCTACCGGACAGGGGGCGGGGATGGCTACACCTTC.

V and J are TRBV4-1 and TRBJ2-2, with 9 bases matching TRBD1. Germline loops: CDR1 MGHRA, CDR2 YSYEKL. The CDR3 spans 17 residues. V trimming: 1 base; J trimming: 4 bases; junction bases outside the gene matches: 7. This chain's CDR3 is CASSQGTTGGVTGELFF. The CDR3 coding sequence is TGCGCCAGCAGCCAAGGAACGACAGGGGGGGTCACCGGGGAGCTGTTTTTT.

The chain joins TRBV11-3 to TRBJ2-2; 10 bases align to TRBD2. The CDR3 contains 16 residues. V shed 2 bases, J shed 5 bases, and the junction held 5 bases outside the gene matches. The germline gives CDR1 SGHNT, CDR2 YENEEA. The DNA for the CDR3 is TGTGCCAGCAGCTTATCTTTAGCGGGGGGTACCGGGGAGCTGTTTTTT. The encoded protein is CASSLSLAGGTGELFF.

The CDR3 DNA reads as TGCGCCAGCAGCCAAGATAACCTCTACAATCAGCCCCAGCATTTT. Translation gives CASSQDNLYNQPQHF. The chain recombines TRBV4-3 with TRBJ1-5; D unresolved. From germline, CDR1 is LGHNA and CDR2 YSLEER. V was cut by 0 bases and J by 3 bases, with 9 bases left in between. CDR3 length equals 15 residues.

The chain joins TRBV3-1 (or the pseudogene TRBV3-2) to TRBJ1-4; TRBD1 matches at 7 bases. CDR1 is LGHDT and CDR2 is YNNKEL in the germline V gene (reference sequence). V was clipped by 6 bases and J by 3 bases; unmatched bases: 4. The CDR3 is made up of 14 amino acids. The CDR3 region has the DNA TGTGCCAGCAGTCTGACAGGGCCTAATGAAAAACTGTTTTTT. Translation gives CASSLTGPNEKLFF.

The J gene is TRBJ2-2, the V gene TRBV18; TRBD1 agrees at 11 bases. The germline gives CDR1 KGHSH, CDR2 LQKENI. V was clipped by 6 bases and J by 4 bases; unmatched bases: 13. The CDR3 totals 18 residues. CDR3 in DNA: TGTGCCAGCTCCCAAACTCCACCCGGGACAGGGGGCACCGGGGAGCTGTTTTTT. The encoded protein is CASSQTPPGTGGTGELFF.